This T cell receptor (beta chain) came from a study of human T cells and chemical hapten exposure. TCRdb called the RACE reads again in MiXCR, with one record for every CDR3 protein. The sample holds about 120,000 distinct CDR3 sequences, roughly 15% seen once. This CDR3 contains 15 residues. Germline V gives CDR1 SGHTA, CDR2 FQGNSA. The V gene lost 2 bases and the J gene lost 17 bases, with 22 bases spanning the gap. Time point indicated: patch test 1, 2 weeks after DPC sensitization. Stated treatment: therapeutic diphenylcyclopropenone sensitization with weekly scalp DPC. Sequencing used whole blood, obtained in connection with sensitization to the hapten diphenylcyclopropenone (DPC). The receptor's source is a man younger than 35 with alopecia areata. Some clones in this sample may be carry-over from other donors' samples. The genes are TRBV7-2 and TRBJ1-6; D ambiguous. CDR3 nucleotides: TGTGCCAGCAGCTTATCTGTGGGGAAGGAGAAGGCCATCCACTTT. Translation gives CASSLSVGKEKAIHF.